This entry lists 18 T cell receptor beta chains sequenced from one sample in a study of OX40 agonist ivuxolimab in advanced cancers. The data were produced by immunoSEQ multiplex PCR, yet TCRdb's version contains in-frame clones alone and is incomplete. The profile covers 90,000 to 100,000 clones, with more than 85% appearing a single time and 0.8% to 0.9% taken by the ten largest. Sequenced material: CD4+ or CD8+ T cells sorted from blood, taken in a trial of the OX40 agonist ivuxolimab. Source of these receptors: an adult with an advanced solid tumor such as melanoma, head and neck, liver or kidney cancer.

V gene TRBV6-4 combines with J gene TRBJ2-5; 9 bases agree with TRBD1. The CDR3 has 13 amino acids. Trimming cost V 5 bases and J 4 bases; bases outside gene matches: 2. The V gene's germline CDR1 is MRHNA and CDR2 SNTAGT. CDR3 coding DNA: TGTGCCAGCAGTAAGGGACAGGGAGAGACCCAGTACTTC. Translating gives CASSKGQGETQYF.

This clone showed up just once. The chain has TRBV28 and TRBJ1-3; tentative D call: TRBD1 (6 bases). The CDR3 has 14 residues. V was pared by 7 bases and J by 0 bases, with 10 bases between. Per the germline V gene, CDR1 is MDHEN and CDR2 is SYDVKM. The CDR3 coding sequence is TGTGCCAGCAAAGGGGGGGCCTCTGGAAACACCATATATTTT. Protein product: CASKGGASGNTIYF.

The V gene is TRBV2, the J gene TRBJ2-5; D uncertain. Germline V gene sequence: CDR1 SNHLY, CDR2 FYNNEI. V was trimmed by 5 bases and J by 5 bases, leaving 12 bases between them. CDR3 length equals 13 residues. The chain's CDR3 is CASSQDGLETQYF. The CDR3, as DNA: TGTGCCAGCAGTCAGGACGGCCTGGAGACCCAGTACTTC.

In its sample, this clone was seen a few times. V usage is TRBV4-2 and J usage is TRBJ1-1; D is uncertain. Trimming stripped 1 base from V and 5 bases from J, with 8 bases between. CDR1 is LGHNA and CDR2 is YNFKEQ in the germline V gene. CDR3 length: 13 residues. Written as DNA, the CDR3 is TGTGCCAGCAGCCAAGCCCCCGGGACTGAAGCTTTCTTT. This codes for CASSQAPGTEAFF.

The V call is TRBV5-4, the J call TRBJ2-1; D assignment may be TRBD1 or TRBD2 (5 bases each). This CDR3 is built from 14 residues. In germline, CDR1 is SGHNT, CDR2 YYREEE (reference sequence). V lost 3 bases and J 10 bases, leaving 17 bases between the germline ends. In nucleotides, the CDR3 is TGTGCCAGCAGCTCCGGGACCCGCCCAAGGGAGCAGTTCTTC. Residues: CASSSGTRPREQFF.

The rearrangement uses TRBV7-2 and TRBJ2-2, with a tentative D call TRBD2 (6 bases). The V end lost 7 bases, the J end lost 4 bases, and 13 bases lay between the germline ends. CDR3 length: 14 residues. CDR1 is SGHTA and CDR2 is FQGNSA in the germline V gene. The CDR3: CASTQTRPTGELFF. Written as DNA, the CDR3 is TGTGCCAGCACCCAGACTAGACCCACCGGGGAGCTGTTTTTT.

CDR3 sequence (DNA): TGCGCCAGCAGCCAAGGGTCCCTACTCCAAGAGACCCAGTACTTC. Translating it yields CASSQGSLLQETQYF. This rearrangement joins TRBV4-1 to TRBJ2-5; no firm D call. This CDR3 contains 15 residues. Germline-derived CDR1 and CDR2 are MGHRA and YSYEKL. V lost 1 base and J lost 1, with 10 bases in between.

CDR3 protein: CASSSLTGRNGELFF. CDR3 coding DNA: TGTGCCAGCAGCTCCCTCACTGGGAGGAACGGGGAGCTGTTTTTT. J is TRBJ2-2 and V is TRBV11-2; D is possibly TRBD2 (6 bases). The germline gives CDR1 SGHAT, CDR2 FQNNGV. This CDR3 region has 15 residues. Trimming pared 4 bases from V and 7 bases from J, leaving 16 bases between.

The chain links TRBV11-1 to TRBJ2-7; a possible D gene is TRBD1 (6 bases). This CDR3 contains 14 residues. V was clipped by 5 bases and J by 2 bases, with 13 bases between them. Per the germline V gene, CDR1 is SGHAT and CDR2 is FQDESV (reference sequence). In nucleotides, the CDR3 is TGTGCCAGCAGCACCCGGACAGCCACCTACGAGCAGTACTTC. Amino acids: CASSTRTATYEQYF.

The gene calls are TRBV6-6 and TRBJ2-1, with D tentatively TRBD1 (6 bases). The CDR3 consists of 12 residues. Germline CDR1 is MNHNY and CDR2 is SVGAGI (reference sequence). The V and J ends lost 9 bases and 7 bases respectively, with 13 bases between them. The DNA of the CDR3 is TGTGCCAGTTGTAGGGGGTTTAATGAGCAGTTCTTC. Its protein product is CASCRGFNEQFF.

The V and J genes are TRBV7-2 and TRBJ2-3; D might be TRBD1 (6 bases). The CDR3 totals 14 residues. Trimming took 4 bases from V and 5 from J, leaving 13 bases between them. Germline CDR1 SGHTA, CDR2 FQGNSA. The CDR3 region has the DNA TGTGCCAGCAGCTGGGGGCCAGCGCAAGATACGCAGTATTTT. Translation gives CASSWGPAQDTQYF.

The V gene is TRBV28, the J gene TRBJ1-3, with D tentatively TRBD1 (5 bases). CDR3 length: 14 residues. Looked up from germline, CDR1 is MDHEN and CDR2 is SYDVKM. V was clipped by 4 bases and J by 3 bases, with 10 bases between them. The CDR3 protein is CASSSGGYGNTIYF. DNA of the CDR3: TGTGCCAGCAGTTCCGGGGGTTATGGAAACACCATATATTTT.

V usage is TRBV7-2 and J usage is TRBJ2-4; tentatively, D is TRBD1 or TRBD2 (5 bases each). The CDR3 is 14 amino acids. V was pared by 0 bases and J by 2 bases, with 5 bases between. Per germline, CDR1 SGHTA and CDR2 FQGNSA. This CDR3 reads CASSLAGPKNIQYF. The CDR3 nucleotides are TGTGCCAGCAGCTTAGCGGGACCCAAAAACATTCAGTACTTC.

The gene calls are TRBV7-9 and TRBJ1-4; TRBD1 is a possible D gene (5 bases). Germline CDR1 reads SEHNR; CDR2 reads FQNEAQ (reference sequence). This CDR3 region has 15 residues. Deletions cut 7 bases from V and 3 bases from J, with 15 bases between. The DNA for the CDR3 is TGTGCCAGCACCCCCCCCGGGGGGTCTAATGAAAAACTGTTTTTT. This translates into CASTPPGGSNEKLFF.

This chain's CDR3 is CSVWGQTDTQYF. The CDR3 bases are TGCAGCGTTTGGGGACAGACAGATACGCAGTATTTT. The J gene is TRBJ2-3, the V gene TRBV29-1, with TRBD1 matching over 7 bases. Germline assignment: CDR1 SQVTM and CDR2 ANQGSEA. The CDR3 totals 12 residues. V lost 5 bases and J lost 3; bases outside the gene matches: 2.

V gene TRBV19 combines with J gene TRBJ1-1; tentatively, D is TRBD1 (5 bases). Germline assignment: CDR1 LNHDA and CDR2 SQIVND (reference sequence). CDR3 length equals 15 residues. The germline V and J ends were trimmed by 1 base and 5 bases, with 14 bases remaining between them. The chain's CDR3 is CASSIAGGVYTEAFF. CDR3 sequence (DNA): TGTGCCAGTAGTATAGCGGGGGGAGTATATACTGAAGCTTTCTTT.

This clone has just a few counts. The chain is built from TRBV18 and TRBJ1-2; 7 bases fit TRBD1. The germline gives CDR1 KGHSH, CDR2 LQKENI. The CDR3 runs 16 residues. The trim removed 0 bases at V and 6 bases at J, leaving 10 bases unmatched. This chain's CDR3 is CASSPPTTGRSDGYTF. The CDR3, as DNA: TGTGCCAGCTCACCACCGACGACAGGGCGTTCTGATGGCTACACCTTC.

This clone was detected a few times. The chain employs TRBV2 and TRBJ1-2, with D unresolved. The germline V gene encodes CDR1 SNHLY and CDR2 FYNNEI. Trimming stripped 6 bases from V and 4 bases from J, with 12 bases between. The CDR3 runs to 13 residues. CDR3: CASSVGISYGYTF. CDR3 DNA: TGTGCCAGCAGCGTGGGAATTAGCTATGGCTACACCTTC.